The present entry profiles one T cell receptor beta chain with its context. What it binds is not known. Reverse transcribed after extraction, RNA yielded cDNA as the sequencing template. The assay was immunoSEQ multiplex PCR, and TCRdb's table has in-frame clones only and misses some. The sample records 150,000 to 250,000 clones, 58% being singletons. This sample is drawn from a study of CD8+ T cells in alopecia areata. Background on the study: Treated patients received oral tofacitinib, 5 to 10 mg twice daily. Study results and limitations: Normal scalp had lower clonality than lesional scalp, with alopecia totalis/universalis lesions showing this most strongly. Tofacitinib significantly brought down scalp clonality and expanded CD8+ clones among top 100.

The treatment: oral pan-JAK inhibitor, 5-10 mg twice daily. Investigators sorted PBMCs to obtain both CD4+ and CD8+ T cells. The CDR3 contains 13 residues. CDR1 and CDR2 (germline): MDHEN, SYDVKM. J gave up 5 bases and V 5 bases, and 3 bases lay outside the gene matches. Material: CD4+ T cells sorted from blood, obtained at week 24, from a patient treated with tofacitinib. The chain couples TRBV28 to TRBJ1-2, with 9 bases fitting TRBD1. The sequence was collected from a human donor with alopecia areata. CDR3: CASSRDRDYGYTF. CDR3 sequence (DNA): TGTGCCAGCAGTCGGGACAGGGATTATGGCTACACCTTC.